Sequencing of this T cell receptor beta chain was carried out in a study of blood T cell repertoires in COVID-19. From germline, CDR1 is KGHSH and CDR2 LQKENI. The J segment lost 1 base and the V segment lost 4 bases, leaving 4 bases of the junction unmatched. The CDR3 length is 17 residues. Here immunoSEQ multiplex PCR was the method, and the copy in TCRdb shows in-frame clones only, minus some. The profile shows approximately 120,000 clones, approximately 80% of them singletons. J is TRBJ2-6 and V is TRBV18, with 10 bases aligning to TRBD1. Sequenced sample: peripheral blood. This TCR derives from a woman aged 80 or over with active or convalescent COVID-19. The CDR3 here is CASSRQGAWSGANVLTF. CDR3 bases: TGTGCCAGCTCACGACAGGGGGCCTGGTCTGGGGCCAACGTCCTGACTTTC. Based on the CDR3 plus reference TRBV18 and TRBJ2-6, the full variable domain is NAGVMQNPRHLVRRRGQEARLRCSPMKGHSHVYWYRQLPEEGLKFMVYLQKENIIDESGMPKERFSAEFPKEGPSILRIQQVVRGDSAAYFCASSRQGAWSGANVLTFGAGSRLTVL.